This T cell receptor beta chain was captured by sequencing in a study of T cell changes during pregnancy in multiple sclerosis. This CDR3 contains 16 residues. Germline trimming cut 7 bases from V and 4 bases from J; bases unmatched to any gene: 12. Germline CDR1 reads LNHDA; CDR2 reads SQIVND (reference sequence). Some clones are missing from TCRdb's copy, which holds only in-frame ones; the method was immunoSEQ multiplex PCR. The repertoire includes almost 95,000 clones, approximately 92% of them detected once, and approximately 1.5% sits in the top ten. This specimen was peripheral blood, taken in the first trimester of pregnancy. This receptor was taken from a female donor with multiple sclerosis, enrolled in a pregnancy study. This rearrangement joins TRBV19 to TRBJ2-1, with TRBD2 identical over 8 bases. The CDR3 reads CASMTPIAGKYNEQFF. For the CDR3, the DNA is TGTGCCAGTATGACCCCTATAGCGGGAAAATACAATGAGCAGTTCTTC.